This T cell receptor beta chain was found in a study of blood T cell repertoires in COVID-19. About the research overall: COVID-19 samples collected from the United States, Italy and Spain covered acute and convalescent phases. PBMCs, B-cell-depleted T cells, or T cells were the source of the cDNA or gDNA that made up the material.

Here immunoSEQ multiplex PCR was the method, and the copy in TCRdb shows in-frame clones only, minus some. The sample records some 360,000 clones, around 87% being singletons. This clone was detected a few times. The sequence derives from a woman in her fifties or sixties with COVID-19, enrolled during active disease. Input material: peripheral blood.

The DNA of the CDR3 is TGTGCCAGCAGTCTAGGGGGAACCGGGGAGCTGTTTTTT. It is translated as CASSLGGTGELFF. V is TRBV27 and J is TRBJ2-2; D may be TRBD1 (6 bases). V lost 5 bases, J lost 5 bases, and 9 bases lay in between. This CDR3 is 13 amino acids long. Germline CDR1 and CDR2: MNHEY and SMNVEV (reference sequence).